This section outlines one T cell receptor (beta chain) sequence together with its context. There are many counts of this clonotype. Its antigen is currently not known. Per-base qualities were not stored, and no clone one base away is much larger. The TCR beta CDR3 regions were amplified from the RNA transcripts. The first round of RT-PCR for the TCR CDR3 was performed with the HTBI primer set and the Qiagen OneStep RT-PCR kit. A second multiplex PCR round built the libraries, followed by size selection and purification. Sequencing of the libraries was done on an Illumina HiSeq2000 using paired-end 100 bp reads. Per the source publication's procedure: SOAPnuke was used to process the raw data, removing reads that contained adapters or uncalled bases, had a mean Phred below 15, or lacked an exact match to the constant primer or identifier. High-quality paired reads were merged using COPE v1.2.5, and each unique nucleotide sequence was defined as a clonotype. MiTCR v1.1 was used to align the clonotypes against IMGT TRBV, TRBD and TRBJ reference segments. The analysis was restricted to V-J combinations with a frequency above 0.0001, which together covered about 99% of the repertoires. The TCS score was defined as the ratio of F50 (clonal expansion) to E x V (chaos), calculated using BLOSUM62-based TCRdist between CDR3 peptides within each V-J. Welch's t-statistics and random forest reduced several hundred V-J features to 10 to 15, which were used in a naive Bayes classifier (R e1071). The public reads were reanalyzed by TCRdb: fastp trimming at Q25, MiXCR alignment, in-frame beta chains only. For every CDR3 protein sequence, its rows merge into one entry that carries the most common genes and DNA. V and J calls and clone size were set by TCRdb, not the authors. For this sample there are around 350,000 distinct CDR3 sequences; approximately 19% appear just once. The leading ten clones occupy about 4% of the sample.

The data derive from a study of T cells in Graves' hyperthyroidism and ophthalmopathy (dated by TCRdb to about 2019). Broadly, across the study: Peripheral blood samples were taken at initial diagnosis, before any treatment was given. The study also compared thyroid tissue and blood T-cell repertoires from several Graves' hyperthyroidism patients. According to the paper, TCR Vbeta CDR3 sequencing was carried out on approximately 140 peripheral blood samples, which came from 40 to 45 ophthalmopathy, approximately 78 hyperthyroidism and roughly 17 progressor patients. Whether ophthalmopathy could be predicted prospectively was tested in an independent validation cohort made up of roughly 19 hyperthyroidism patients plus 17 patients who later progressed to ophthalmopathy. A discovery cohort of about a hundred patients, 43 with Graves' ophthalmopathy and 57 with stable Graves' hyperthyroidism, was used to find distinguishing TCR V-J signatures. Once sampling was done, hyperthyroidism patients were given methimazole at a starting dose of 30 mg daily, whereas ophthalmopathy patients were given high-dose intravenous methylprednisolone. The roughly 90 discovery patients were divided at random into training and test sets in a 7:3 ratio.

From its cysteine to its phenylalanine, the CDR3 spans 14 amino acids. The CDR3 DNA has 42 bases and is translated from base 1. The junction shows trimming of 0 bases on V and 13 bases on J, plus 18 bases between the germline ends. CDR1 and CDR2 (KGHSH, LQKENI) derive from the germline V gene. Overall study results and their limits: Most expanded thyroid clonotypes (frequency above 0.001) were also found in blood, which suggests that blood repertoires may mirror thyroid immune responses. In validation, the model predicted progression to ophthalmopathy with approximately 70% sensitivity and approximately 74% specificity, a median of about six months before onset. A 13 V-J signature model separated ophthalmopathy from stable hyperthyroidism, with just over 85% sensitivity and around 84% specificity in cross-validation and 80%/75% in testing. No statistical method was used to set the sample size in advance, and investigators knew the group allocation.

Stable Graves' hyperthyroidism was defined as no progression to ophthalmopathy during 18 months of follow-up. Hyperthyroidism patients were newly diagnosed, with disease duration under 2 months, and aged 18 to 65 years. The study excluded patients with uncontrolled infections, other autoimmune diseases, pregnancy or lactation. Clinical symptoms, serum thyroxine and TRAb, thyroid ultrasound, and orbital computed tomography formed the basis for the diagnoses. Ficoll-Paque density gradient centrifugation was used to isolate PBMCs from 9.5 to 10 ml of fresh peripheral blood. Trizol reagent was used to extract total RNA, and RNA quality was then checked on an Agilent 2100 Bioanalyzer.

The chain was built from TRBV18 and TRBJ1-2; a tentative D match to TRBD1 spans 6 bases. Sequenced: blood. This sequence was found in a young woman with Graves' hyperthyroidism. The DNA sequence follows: TGTGCCAGCTCACCACCCGGACAGAGTCTCGTGTGCACCTTC. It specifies CASSPPGQSLVCTF. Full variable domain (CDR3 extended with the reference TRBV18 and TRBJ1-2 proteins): NAGVMQNPRHLVRRRGQEARLRCSPMKGHSHVYWYRQLPEEGLKFMVYLQKENIIDESGMPKERFSAEFPKEGPSILRIQQVVRGDSAAYFCASSPPGQSLVCTFGSGTRLTVV.